What follows is one TCR beta chain and its context. Its antigen is undetermined. The sample originates from a study of T cells in Graves' hyperthyroidism and ophthalmopathy. Study background: Peripheral blood collection took place at initial diagnosis, before any treatment.

For ophthalmopathy patients, the Clinical Activity Score was at least 3 and the NOSPECS grade at least 4; duration was under 3 months. Clinicians diagnosed patients from clinical symptoms, serum thyroxine and TRAb, thyroid ultrasound and orbital computed tomography. Using RNA transcripts as the source, TCR beta CDR3 regions were amplified. TCR CDR3 regions were first amplified by RT-PCR with HTBI primers. In TCRdb, the multiplex PCR reads were re-called with MiXCR into one record per CDR3 protein. The sample lists about 600,000 distinct CDR3 sequences, around 15% occurring once. V lost 5 bases and J lost 0; bases outside the gene matches: 6. Germline CDR1 reads SGHAT; CDR2 reads FQNNGV. The CDR3 extends over 16 amino acids. Study-level findings and limits: The majority of expanded thyroid clonotypes above 0.001 also appeared in blood.

The chain couples TRBV11-2 to TRBJ2-1; TRBD2 matches at 8 bases. The receptor was isolated from a woman aged 40-49 years with Graves' ophthalmopathy. The sequenced sample consisted of blood. CDR3 residues: CASSVGGAASYNEQFF. CDR3 sequence (DNA): TGTGCCAGCAGCGTCGGGGGGGCAGCCTCCTACAATGAGCAGTTCTTC.